A selection of T cell receptor beta chains follows, all from one sample in a study of blood T cell repertoires in COVID-19. Using immunoSEQ multiplex PCR, the repertoire was profiled, and TCRdb retains in-frame clones only, with some absent. The sample includes some 100,000 clones, about nine tenths of them seen just once. The material sequenced was peripheral blood. Receptors were obtained from a man between 65 and 80 years old who had recovered from COVID-19. The CDR3 runs from the conserved cysteine through the conserved F or W. D genes are given only for firm matches. Clone size is given for some rows only: seen once, a few or many times, or a class if the clone is expanded.

.	.	TRBJ1-3	TRBV7-6	TGTGCCTCAGGGTATTCGGACACCATATATTTT	CASGYSDTIYF
.	.	TRBJ1-3	TRBV30	TGTGCCTGGAGTGTACGAGGTTCCATATATTTT	CAWSVRGSIYF
.	.	TRBJ1-3	TRBV9	TGTGCCAGCAGCCTTTCTGGAAACACCATATATTTT	CASSLSGNTIYF
TRBD1	.	TRBJ2-2	TRBV4-2	TGTGCCAGCAGCCAAGGAACTCCGGGACAGGGGTCCGGGGAGCTGTTTTTT	CASSQGTPGQGSGELFF
.	.	TRBJ1-2	TRBV3-1/TRBV3-2	TGTGCCAGCAGCCAATCTTATGGCTACACCTTC	CASSQSYGYTF
.	.	TRBJ2-7	TRBV18	TGTGCCAGCTCACCCCTAGAGCTGTCAAGCTCCTACGAGCAGTACTTC	CASSPLELSSSYEQYF
TRBD1	few	TRBJ1-6	TRBV4-1	TGCGCCAGCACGTCTCCGGGACAGGAAAATTCACCCCTCCACTTT	CASTSPGQENSPLHF
TRBD1	few	TRBJ1-1	TRBV5-4	TGTGCCAGCAGCTTGGGTTACTCCGGGACAGGGGATTCTGAAGCTTTCTTT	CASSLGYSGTGDSEAFF
.	.	TRBJ2-7	TRBV4-1	TGCGCCAGCAGCCAACTTTGGCGGGGACAGACCTCCTACGAGCAGTACTTC	CASSQLWRGQTSYEQYF
.	.	TRBJ1-2	TRBV19	TGTGCCAGTAGCTACTCAGCGTGGAATAACTATGGCTACACCTTC	CASSYSAWNNYGYTF
TRBD1	once	TRBJ1-1	TRBV11-2	TGTGCCAGCAGCTTAAGGCAGGGGGCGGGCACTGAAGCTTTCTTT	CASSLRQGAGTEAFF